This T cell receptor (beta chain) stems from a study of blood T cell repertoires in COVID-19. About the research overall: From the United States, Italy and Spain came samples of acute and convalescent COVID-19. From T cells, B-cell-depleted T cells, or PBMCs came the material, which was cDNA or gDNA.

CDR1 is DFQATT, CDR2 SNEGSKA, per germline (reference sequence). The CDR3 extends over 16 amino acids. Trimming pared 3 bases from V and 0 bases from J, leaving 14 bases between. In the original analysis: Estimates of nucleated cell counts were drawn from the amplification of reference gene primers. The assay was immunoSEQ multiplex PCR, and TCRdb's table has in-frame clones only and misses some. For V, J and clone size, that table is used; D and trimming come from the DNA. The data contain about 170,000 clones, 70% to 90% of them singletons. The V gene is TRBV20-1, the J gene TRBJ2-2; D is perhaps TRBD1 (5 bases). The sequence was collected from a man in his fifties or sixties with COVID-19, enrolled during active disease. Sequencing used peripheral blood. The CDR3: CSASPRVGSNTGELFF. DNA for the CDR3: TGCAGTGCTAGTCCCAGGGTGGGATCGAACACCGGGGAGCTGTTTTTT.